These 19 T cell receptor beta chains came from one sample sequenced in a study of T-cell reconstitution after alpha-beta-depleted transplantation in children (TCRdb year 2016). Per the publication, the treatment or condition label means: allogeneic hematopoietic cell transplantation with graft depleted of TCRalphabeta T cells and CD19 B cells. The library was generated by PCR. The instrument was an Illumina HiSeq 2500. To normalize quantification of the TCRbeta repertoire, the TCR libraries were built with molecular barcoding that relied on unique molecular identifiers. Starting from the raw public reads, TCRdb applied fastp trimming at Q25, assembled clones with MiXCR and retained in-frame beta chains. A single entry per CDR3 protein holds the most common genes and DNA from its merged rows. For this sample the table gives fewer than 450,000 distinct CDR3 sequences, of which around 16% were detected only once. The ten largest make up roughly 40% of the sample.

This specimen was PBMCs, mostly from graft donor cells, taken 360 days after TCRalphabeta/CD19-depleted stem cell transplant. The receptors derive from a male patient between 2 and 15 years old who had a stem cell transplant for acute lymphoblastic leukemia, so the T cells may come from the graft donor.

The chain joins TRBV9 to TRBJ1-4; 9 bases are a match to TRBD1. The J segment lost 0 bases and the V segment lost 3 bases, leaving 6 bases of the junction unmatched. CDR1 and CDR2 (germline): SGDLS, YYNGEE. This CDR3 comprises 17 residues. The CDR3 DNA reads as TGTGCCAGCAGCGAGGGACAGGGCCCCGCAACTAATGAAAAACTGTTTTTT. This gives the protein CASSEGQGPATNEKLFF.

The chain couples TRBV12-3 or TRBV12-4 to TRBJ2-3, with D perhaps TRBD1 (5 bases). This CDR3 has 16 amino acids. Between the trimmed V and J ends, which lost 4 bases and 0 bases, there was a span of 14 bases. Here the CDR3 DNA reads TGTGCCAGCAGTTCGTACAGGCCCCGTAGCACAGATACGCAGTATTTT. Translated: CASSSYRPRSTDTQYF.

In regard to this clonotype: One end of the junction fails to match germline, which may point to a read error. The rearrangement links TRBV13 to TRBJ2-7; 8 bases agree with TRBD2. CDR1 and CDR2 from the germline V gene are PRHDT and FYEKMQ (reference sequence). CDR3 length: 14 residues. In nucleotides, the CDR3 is TGTGCCAGCAGCAACGAAGCGGGAGTGGGTGGGAAGAACTTC. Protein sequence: CASSNEAGVGGKNF.

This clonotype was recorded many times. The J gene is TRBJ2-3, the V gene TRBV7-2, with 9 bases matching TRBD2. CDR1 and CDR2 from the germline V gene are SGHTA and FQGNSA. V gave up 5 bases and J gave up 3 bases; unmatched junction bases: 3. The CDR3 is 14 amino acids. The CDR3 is CASSLLAGTDTQYF. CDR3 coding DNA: TGTGCCAGCAGCCTACTAGCGGGTACAGATACGCAGTATTTT. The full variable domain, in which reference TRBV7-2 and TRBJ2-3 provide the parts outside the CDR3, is GAGVSQSPSNKVTEKGKDVELRCDPISGHTALYWYRQSLGQGLEFLIYFQGNSAPDKSGLPSDRFSAERTGGSVSTLTIQRTQQEDSAVYLCASSLLAGTDTQYFGPGTRLTVL.

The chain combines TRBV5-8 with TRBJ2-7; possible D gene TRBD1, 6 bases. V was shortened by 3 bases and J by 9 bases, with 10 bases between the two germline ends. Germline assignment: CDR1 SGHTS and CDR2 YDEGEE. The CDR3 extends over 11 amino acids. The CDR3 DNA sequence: TGTGCCAGCAGCTGGGGGCGGGCGCAGTACTTC. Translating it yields CASSWGRAQYF.

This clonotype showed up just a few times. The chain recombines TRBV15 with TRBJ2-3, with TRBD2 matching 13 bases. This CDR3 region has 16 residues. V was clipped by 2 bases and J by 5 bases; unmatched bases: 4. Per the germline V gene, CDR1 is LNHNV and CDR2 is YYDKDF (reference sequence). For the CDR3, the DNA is TGTGCCACCAGCAGAACTAGCGGGAGGGTTTTAGATACGCAGTATTTT. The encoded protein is CATSRTSGRVLDTQYF.

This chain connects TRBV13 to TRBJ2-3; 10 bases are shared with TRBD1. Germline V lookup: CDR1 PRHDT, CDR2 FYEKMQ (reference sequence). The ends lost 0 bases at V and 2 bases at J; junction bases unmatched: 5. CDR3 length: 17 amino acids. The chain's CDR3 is CASSLGDRGPITDTQYF. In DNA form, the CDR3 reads TGTGCCAGCAGCTTAGGCGACAGGGGGCCTATCACAGATACGCAGTATTTT.

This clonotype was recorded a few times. The CDR3 reads CASSPLVGMVGTDTQYF. The CDR3 region has the DNA TGTGCCAGCAGCCCCCTGGTGGGAATGGTCGGCACAGATACGCAGTATTTT. The rearrangement uses TRBV28 and TRBJ2-3; the D is unclear. Germline V gene sequence: CDR1 MDHEN, CDR2 SYDVKM. CDR3 size: 17 residues. Between the trimmed V and J ends, which lost 6 bases and 1 base, there was a span of 20 bases.

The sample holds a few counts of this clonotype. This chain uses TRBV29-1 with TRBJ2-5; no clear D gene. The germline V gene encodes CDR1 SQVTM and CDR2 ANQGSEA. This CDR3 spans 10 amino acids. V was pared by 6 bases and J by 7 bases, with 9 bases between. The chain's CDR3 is CSVLYGTQYF. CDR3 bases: TGCAGCGTCCTTTATGGGACCCAGTACTTC. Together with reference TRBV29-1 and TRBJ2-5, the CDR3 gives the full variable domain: SAVISQKPSRDICQRGTSLTIQCQVDSQVTMMFWYRQQPGQSLTLIATANQGSEATYESGFVIDKFPISRPNLTFSTLTVSNMSPEDSSIYLCSVLYGTQYFGPGTRLLVL.

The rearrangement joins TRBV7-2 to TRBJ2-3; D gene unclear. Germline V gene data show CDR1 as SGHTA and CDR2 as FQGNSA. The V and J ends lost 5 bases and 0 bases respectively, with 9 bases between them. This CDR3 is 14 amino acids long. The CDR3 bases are TGTGCCAGCAGCCCCGAGGCCAGCACAGATACGCAGTATTTT. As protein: CASSPEASTDTQYF.

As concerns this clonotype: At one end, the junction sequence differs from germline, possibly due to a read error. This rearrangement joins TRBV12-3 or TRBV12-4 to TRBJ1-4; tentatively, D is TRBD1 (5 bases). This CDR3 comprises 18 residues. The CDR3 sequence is CAISFPDRQNATNEKLFF. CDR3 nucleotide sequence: TGTGCCATCAGTTTTCCAGACAGACAGAATGCAACTAATGAAAAACTGTTTTTT.

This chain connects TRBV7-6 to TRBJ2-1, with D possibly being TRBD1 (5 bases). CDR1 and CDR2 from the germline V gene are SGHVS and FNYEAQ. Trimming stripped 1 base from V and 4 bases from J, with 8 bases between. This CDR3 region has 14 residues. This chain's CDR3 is CASSLEAGYNEQFF. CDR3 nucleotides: TGTGCCAGCAGCTTAGAGGCAGGGTACAATGAGCAGTTCTTC.

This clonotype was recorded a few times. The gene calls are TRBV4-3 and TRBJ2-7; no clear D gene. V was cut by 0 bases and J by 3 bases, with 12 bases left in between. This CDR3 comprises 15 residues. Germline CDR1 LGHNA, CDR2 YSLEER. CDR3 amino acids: CASSQETQANYEQYF. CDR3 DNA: TGCGCCAGCAGCCAAGAAACGCAGGCCAACTACGAGCAGTACTTC.

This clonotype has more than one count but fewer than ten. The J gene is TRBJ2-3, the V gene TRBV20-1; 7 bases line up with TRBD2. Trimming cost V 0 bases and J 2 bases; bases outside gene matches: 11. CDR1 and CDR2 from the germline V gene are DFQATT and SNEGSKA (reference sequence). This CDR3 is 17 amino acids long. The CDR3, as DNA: TGCAGTGCTAGAGACCGCCCAGTGACTAGCCCCACAGATACGCAGTATTTT. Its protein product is CSARDRPVTSPTDTQYF.

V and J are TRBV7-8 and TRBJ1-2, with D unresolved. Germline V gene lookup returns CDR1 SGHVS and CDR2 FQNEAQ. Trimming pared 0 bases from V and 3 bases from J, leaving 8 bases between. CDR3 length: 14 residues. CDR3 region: CASSLARDHYGYTF. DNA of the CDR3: TGTGCCAGCAGCTTAGCAAGGGATCACTATGGCTACACCTTC.

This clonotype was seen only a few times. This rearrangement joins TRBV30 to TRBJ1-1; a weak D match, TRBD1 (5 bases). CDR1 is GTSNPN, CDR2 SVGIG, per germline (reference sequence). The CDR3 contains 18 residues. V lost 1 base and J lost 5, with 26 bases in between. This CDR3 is CAWSGSDGPPKGRTEAFF. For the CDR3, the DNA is TGTGCCTGGAGTGGTTCCGACGGACCACCAAAGGGGAGAACTGAAGCTTTCTTT.

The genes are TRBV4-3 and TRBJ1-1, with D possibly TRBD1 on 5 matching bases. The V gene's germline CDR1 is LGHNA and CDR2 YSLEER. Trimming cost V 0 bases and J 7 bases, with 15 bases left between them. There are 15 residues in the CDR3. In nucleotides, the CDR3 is TGCGCCAGCAGCCAAGATCATGTTGGGGGGGTTGAAGCTTTCTTT. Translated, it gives CASSQDHVGGVEAFF.

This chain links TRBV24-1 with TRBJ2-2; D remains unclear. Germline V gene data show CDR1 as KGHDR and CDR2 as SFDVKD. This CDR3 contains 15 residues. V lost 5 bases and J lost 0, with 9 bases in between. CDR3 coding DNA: TGTGCCACCAGTGGAGTCCCCCCGAACACCGGGGAGCTGTTTTTT. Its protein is CATSGVPPNTGELFF.

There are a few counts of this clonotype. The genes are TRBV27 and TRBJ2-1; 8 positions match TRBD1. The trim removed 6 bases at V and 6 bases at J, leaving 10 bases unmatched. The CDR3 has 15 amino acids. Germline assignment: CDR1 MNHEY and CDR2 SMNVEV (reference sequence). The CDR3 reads CASRPQGGKSNEQFF. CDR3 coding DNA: TGTGCCAGCAGACCACAGGGGGGTAAGTCCAATGAGCAGTTCTTC.